The clone carrying this T cell receptor beta chain has a count of ten or more. The CDR3 spans 13 residues. V gave up 6 bases and J gave up 3 bases, with 10 bases separating them. Per germline, CDR1 MDHEN and CDR2 SYDVKM. This sample was included in a study of early T cells in non-severe SARS-CoV-2 infection. Overall study: With bulk RNA from unsorted whole blood as input, sequencing yielded unpaired chains.

One entry per CDR3 protein results from TCRdb running MiXCR on the 5' RACE reads. The table has tens of thousands of distinct CDR3 sequences, under 15% seen once. The sequence was collected from an adult who was a healthcare worker with PCR-confirmed SARS-CoV-2 infection or an uninfected control (not recorded which). The rearrangement uses TRBV28 and TRBJ2-3; D is perhaps TRBD1 (5 bases). The sequenced material came from whole blood. This CDR3 is CASSRRQTDTQYF. As DNA, the CDR3 is TGTGCCAGCAGCCGCCGACAGACAGATACGCAGTATTTT. The full variable domain, its missing parts supplied by reference TRBV28 and TRBJ2-3, is DVKVTQSSRYLVKRTGEKVFLECVQDMDHENMFWYRQDPGLGLRLIYFSYDVKMKEKGDIPEGYSVSREKKERFSLILESASTNQTSMYLCASSRRQTDTQYFGPGTRLTVL.